This TCR beta chain was identified in a study of response to subunit inactivated influenza vaccine. Study findings and constraints: It was suggested by the authors that few new T cells are recruited by each seasonal influenza vaccination.

TCRdb reprocessed the RT-PCR reads via MiXCR and lists one record per CDR3 protein. Here the sample spans about half a million distinct CDR3 sequences, about 25% being singletons. About this clonotype itself: Antigen: not known.

This TCR derives from a man between 45 and 60 years old who received an inactivated influenza vaccine. This sample comprised CD4+ T cells sorted from PBMCs, obtained approximately 5 days after vaccination.

The CDR3 nucleotides are TGTGCCAGCAGTTCTAACCTAGCGAGGGAGACCCAGTACTTC. As protein: CASSSNLARETQYF. The chain combines TRBV6-2 or TRBV6-3 with TRBJ2-5, with D perhaps matching TRBD2 (6 bases). This CDR3 comprises 14 residues. Trimming took 4 bases from V and 5 from J, leaving 14 bases between them. Germline assignment: CDR1 MNHEY and CDR2 SVGEGT.